This entry describes one TCR beta chain. The data are from a study of blood T cell repertoires in COVID-19. The protocol was immunoSEQ multiplex PCR, while the TCRdb copy is restricted to in-frame clones and leaves out a portion. Altogether roughly 200,000 clones are present, more than 80% being singletons, with the ten largest covering 6.2%. The CDR3 length is 15 residues. Germline CDR1 reads MGHDK; CDR2 reads SYGVNS. Trimming cost V 2 bases and J 5 bases; bases outside gene matches: 6. Symptom resolution, clearance, or two negative PCRs marked donors in Cohort 3 as recovered. The chain recombines TRBV25-1 with TRBJ1-2; 9 bases are a match to TRBD1. This TCR was sampled from a man aged 35 to 55 who had recovered from COVID-19. The sample consisted of PBMCs or T cells enriched from blood (not recorded which). CDR3 residues: CASSENRDRDYGYTF. DNA of the CDR3: TGTGCCAGCAGTGAAAACCGGGACAGGGATTATGGCTACACCTTC.